This entry describes one T cell receptor beta chain. Clones were sequenced by immunoSEQ multiplex PCR, and TCRdb holds only the in-frame ones, with some missing. The sample lists 55,000 to 70,000 clones, roughly 90% seen once, with 20% to 25% in the top ten. The data were taken from a study of blood T cell repertoires in COVID-19. The CDR3 contains 16 residues. Looked up from germline, CDR1 is SGHNT and CDR2 is YENEEA. V lost 5 bases and J lost 3; bases outside the gene matches: 5. Material for sequencing was peripheral blood. This chain uses TRBV11-3 with TRBJ2-3; 13 bases are a match to TRBD2. The sequence was obtained from a woman in her forties or fifties with active or convalescent COVID-19. In DNA, the CDR3 is TGTGCCAGCAGCCCCGGACTAGCGGGAGCGACAGATACGCAGTATTTT. The encoded protein is CASSPGLAGATDTQYF.